This T cell receptor (beta chain) was documented in a study of blood T cell repertoires in COVID-19. Method: immunoSEQ multiplex PCR; TCRdb's copy keeps in-frame clones and lacks some. This sample has around 250,000 clones, with approximately 90% found just once. Trimming cost V 2 bases and J 2 bases; bases outside gene matches: 7. CDR1 and CDR2 from the germline V gene are MDHEN and SYDVKM. This CDR3 comprises 16 residues. The receptor was derived from a man aged 35 to 55 who had been exposed to COVID-19. The V gene is TRBV28, the J gene TRBJ1-2, with 8 positions matching TRBD1. Sequencing was carried out using PBMCs or T cells enriched from blood (not recorded which). The CDR3 coding sequence is TGTGCCAGCAGTTTAAAATTGGGACAGGCAAACTATGGCTACACCTTC. Its translation is CASSLKLGQANYGYTF.